Reported below is one T cell receptor (beta chain). The data stem from a study of shared clonotypes between healthy human individuals. The repertoire was sequenced with immunoSEQ multiplex PCR; TCRdb's copy has only in-frame clones and lacks some. The sample has about 2.3 million clones, around 92% seen once. V lost 3 bases to trimming and J lost 8 bases, with 16 bases between them. There are 14 residues in the CDR3. Germline loops: CDR1 MNHNY, CDR2 SVGAGI (reference sequence). This receptor was identified in a young man in good health. Some clones in this sample may be carry-over from other donors' samples. V and J are TRBV6-6 and TRBJ1-2; no clear D gene. Sequences were obtained from naive CD4+ T cells from PBMCs. Subset here: CD45RA+ positively selected. The CDR3 coding sequence is TGTGCCAGCAGTTATGAGGGAAGCACCCTGGGCTACACCTTC. Its protein product is CASSYEGSTLGYTF.